This T cell receptor (beta chain) was observed in a study of blood T cell repertoires in COVID-19. Study-wide context: Samples taken during acute and convalescent COVID-19 were collected in the United States, Italy and Spain. Sample material is recorded as cDNA or gDNA derived from T cells, B-cell-depleted T cells, or PBMCs.

Methods used by the authors: Researchers report that nucleated cell counts were estimated from reference gene primer amplification. Using immunoSEQ multiplex PCR, the repertoire was profiled, and TCRdb retains in-frame clones only, with some absent. V and J calls and clone size are given by that table; D and trimming were obtained from the DNA. Here the sample spans around 160,000 clones, approximately 78% being singletons. The germline gives CDR1 SQVTM, CDR2 ANQGSEA. V was clipped by 6 bases and J by 7 bases; unmatched bases: 4. The CDR3 spans 13 residues. The chain links TRBV29-1 to TRBJ1-4, with TRBD1 identical over 11 bases. The clonotype originates from a human donor in a cohort sampled during active COVID-19. The sample taken for sequencing was peripheral blood. CDR3 region: CSVPGQGGEKLFF. The CDR3 nucleotides are TGCAGCGTACCGGGACAGGGGGGTGAAAAACTGTTTTTT.